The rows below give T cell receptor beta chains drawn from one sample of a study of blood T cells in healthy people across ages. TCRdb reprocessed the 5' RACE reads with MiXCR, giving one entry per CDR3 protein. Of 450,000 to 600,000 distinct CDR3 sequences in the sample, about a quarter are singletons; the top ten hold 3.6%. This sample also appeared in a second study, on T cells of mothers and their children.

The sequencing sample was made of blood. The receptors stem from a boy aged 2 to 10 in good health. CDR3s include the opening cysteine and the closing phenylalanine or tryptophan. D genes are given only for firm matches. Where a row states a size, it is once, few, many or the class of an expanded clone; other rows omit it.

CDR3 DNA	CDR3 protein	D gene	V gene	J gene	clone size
TGTGCCAGCAGCCCAGGGACAGGGCGAGGGACTGAAGCTTTCTTT	CASSPGTGRGTEAFF	TRBD1	TRBV13	TRBJ1-1	-
TGTGCCAGCAGCGTCGCTCGCACAGATACGCAGTATTTT	CASSVARTDTQYF	-	TRBV9	TRBJ2-3	once
TGTGCCAGTCTAATTAAGCCCCAGCATTTT	CASLIKPQHF	-	TRBV6-1	TRBJ1-5	many
TGTGCCAGCAGCGTACCAAGCGGGCGCACAGATACGCAGTATTTT	CASSVPSGRTDTQYF	-	TRBV6-6	TRBJ2-3	-
TGTGCCAGCCTGGGGACAGAAAGCGCAGATACGCAGTATTTT	CASLGTESADTQYF	TRBD1	TRBV12-3/TRBV12-4	TRBJ2-3	-
TGTGCCAGCAGCCCTACCTATACCAATGAGCAGTTCTTC	CASSPTYTNEQFF	-	TRBV9	TRBJ2-1	few
TGTGCCATCAGTGAGTCAATACAGACCGGGGCGGGCCACCCAGATACGCAGTATTTT	CAISESIQTGAGHPDTQYF	-	TRBV10-3	TRBJ2-3	few
TGTGCCAGCAGCCCCCGACTAGCGGGGCCACAAGAGACCCAGTACTTC	CASSPRLAGPQETQYF	TRBD2	TRBV3-1	TRBJ2-5	few
TGTGCCAGCAGTGATGGGAGGGTAGGTTCACCCCTCCACTTT	CASSDGRVGSPLHF	-	TRBV6-4	TRBJ1-6	-
TGCAGCGCACGGGGTGGAGCCGGGGAGCTGTTTTTT	CSARGGAGELFF	-	TRBV29-1	TRBJ2-2	-
TGTGCCAGCAAATTAGCTAACCCACAAGAGACCCAGTACTTC	CASKLANPQETQYF	-	TRBV6-6	TRBJ2-5	few
TGTGCCAGCAGTTATGCCCGAGGGAATTCACCCCTCCACTTT	CASSYARGNSPLHF	-	TRBV6-5	TRBJ1-6	-
TGTGCCAGCAGTTACTGGACTAGCGGGAGACAGACCCAGTACTTC	CASSYWTSGRQTQYF	TRBD2	TRBV6-5	TRBJ2-5	few
TGTGCTAGTGGAGGGACAGGGGGGCTAGTTGAGCAGTTCTTC	CASGGTGGLVEQFF	TRBD1	TRBV12-5	TRBJ2-1	few
TGTGCCAGTAGTATGCGGACAGGGGGCCCCTCAAATCAGCCCCAGCATTTT	CASSMRTGGPSNQPQHF	TRBD1	TRBV19	TRBJ1-5	-
TGTGCCAGCAGCTTAGCCGGGGGCAATCAGCCCCAGCATTTT	CASSLAGGNQPQHF	-	TRBV11-1	TRBJ1-5	many
TGTGCCAGCAGCCCGGGAGCGGGCACTGAAGCTTTCTTT	CASSPGAGTEAFF	-	TRBV27	TRBJ1-1	-
TGTGCCAGCACCCCGAAGGGGGGCCAAGAGACCCAGTACTTC	CASTPKGGQETQYF	-	TRBV6-5	TRBJ2-5	-
TGTGCCAGCAGCCCCCCCCGTGGCAGGAGAACCTACGAGCAGTACTTC	CASSPPRGRRTYEQYF	-	TRBV11-2	TRBJ2-7	once
TGTGCCAGCAGTGCCCAACCTAGCGGGAGCGAAGAGACCCAGTACTTC	CASSAQPSGSEETQYF	TRBD2	TRBV25-1	TRBJ2-5	-
TGTGCCAGCAGCGGGATAGCGGGGGGGCCGCGTGAGCAGTTCTTC	CASSGIAGGPREQFF	TRBD2	TRBV9	TRBJ2-1	few
TGTGCCAGCAGTTTCTTCAGGGACGGGGAGCAGTTCTTC	CASSFFRDGEQFF	-	TRBV6-5	TRBJ2-1	-
TGTGCCAGCAGCCAGAACGGACTAGCGTTGTCCTACGAGCAGTACTTC	CASSQNGLALSYEQYF	TRBD2	TRBV3-1	TRBJ2-7	-
TGCAGTGCTAGAGCCGAGCGAGCTACTAGCGGGGGGGCCTACGAGCAGTACTTC	CSARAERATSGGAYEQYF	TRBD2	TRBV20-1	TRBJ2-7	-
TGCAGCTTCGGCCCCGGGGCAGATACGCAGTATTTT	CSFGPGADTQYF	-	TRBV20-1	TRBJ2-3	-
TGCAGTGCTAGAGACGCGGACAGGGGGCGTTTAAGGAATCAGCCCCAGCATTTT	CSARDADRGRLRNQPQHF	TRBD1	TRBV20-1	TRBJ1-5	-
TGTGCCAGCAGCTTAGGCCTTGGGACAGTCATAGCCAAAAACATTCAGTACTTC	CASSLGLGTVIAKNIQYF	TRBD1	TRBV7-9	TRBJ2-4	few
TGCAGTGCTAGAATTAGCGGGAGGACTTCCTACGAGCAGTACTTC	CSARISGRTSYEQYF	TRBD2	TRBV20-1	TRBJ2-7	-
TGTGCCAGCAGCGGACTAGCGGGAGAGGGGGAGACCCAGTACTTC	CASSGLAGEGETQYF	TRBD2	TRBV2	TRBJ2-5	-
TGCAGTGCTAGCCCGAAAATTTCCGAGCAGTACTTC	CSASPKISEQYF	-	TRBV20-1	TRBJ2-7	-
TGCAGTGCTAGAGATGCGGGAGGTAGCGACGAGCAGTACTTC	CSARDAGGSDEQYF	TRBD2	TRBV20-1	TRBJ2-7	few
TGCGCCAGCAGCCAAGATCAGGGGGGGCCCTACGAGCAGTACTTC	CASSQDQGGPYEQYF	-	TRBV4-3	TRBJ2-7	-
TGCAGCGTCGCGGGACGGATCTCCTACAATGAGCAGTTCTTC	CSVAGRISYNEQFF	-	TRBV29-1	TRBJ2-1	few
TGTGTCAGCAGCCCCGTGGGAGCGGGAGCCTACGAGCAGTACTTC	CVSSPVGAGAYEQYF	TRBD2	TRBV7-2	TRBJ2-7	-
TGTGCCAGCAGTTTCGGGGGGGCTATGGAGACCCAGTACTTC	CASSFGGAMETQYF	TRBD2	TRBV12-3/TRBV12-4	TRBJ2-5	few
TGCGCCAGCAGCCAAGATCGAGCTGGGACTGGGGCCAACGTCCTGACTTTC	CASSQDRAGTGANVLTF	-	TRBV4-3	TRBJ2-6	-
TGTGCCAGTAGACCTGGGACAGACTACGAGCAGTACTTC	CASRPGTDYEQYF	TRBD1	TRBV19	TRBJ2-7	few
TGCAGTGCTAGAGATCTAGCGGGGTACAATGAGCAGTTCTTC	CSARDLAGYNEQFF	TRBD2	TRBV20-1	TRBJ2-1	many
TGTGCCAGCAAGCTGGCGGACCAAGAGACCCAGTACTTC	CASKLADQETQYF	-	TRBV25-1	TRBJ2-5	few
TGTGCCAGCAGTTTAAACTCCAGGGAAGTCCACAATGAGCAGTTCTTC	CASSLNSREVHNEQFF	-	TRBV27	TRBJ2-1	-
TGCGCCAGCAGCTTGAGGGTCAGCTCCTACAATGAGCAGTTCTTC	CASSLRVSSYNEQFF	-	TRBV5-1	TRBJ2-1	-
TGTGCCAGCTCACGGGATTTAGCGGGAAGCAATGAGCAGTTCTTC	CASSRDLAGSNEQFF	TRBD2	TRBV18	TRBJ2-1	-
TGCAGTGCTAGAGGGTCTAGCGGGGGCGATACGCAGTATTTT	CSARGSSGGDTQYF	TRBD2	TRBV20-1	TRBJ2-3	-
TGTGCCACCCATTTCCCTGAAGCTTTCTTT	CATHFPEAFF	-	TRBV24-1	TRBJ1-1	-
TGCAGTGCTAGATCCGGCGGGGACGTCTACGAGCAGTACTTC	CSARSGGDVYEQYF	-	TRBV20-1	TRBJ2-7	-
TGTGCCAGCAGCGAATCCCCGACTAGCGGGCACCGGGAAGAGCAGTTCTTC	CASSESPTSGHREEQFF	TRBD2	TRBV12-3/TRBV12-4	TRBJ2-1	many
TGTGCCAGCAGCATGGGACAGGGAATAGGCTACACCTTC	CASSMGQGIGYTF	TRBD1	TRBV2	TRBJ1-2	-
TGCAGTGCTCTCCGACTAGCGGGAGGAGGCGAGCAGTACTTC	CSALRLAGGGEQYF	TRBD2	TRBV20-1	TRBJ2-7	-
TGTGCCAGCAGTTTGGGACCACAGAACACTGAAGCTTTCTTT	CASSLGPQNTEAFF	-	TRBV6-6	TRBJ1-1	few
TGCGCCAGCAGCATGGGACTAGCGGGAGGTGGCGATGAGCAGTTCTTC	CASSMGLAGGGDEQFF	TRBD2	TRBV5-1	TRBJ2-1	-
TGTGCCTGGGGCCTAGGGTCCTACGAGCAGTACTTC	CAWGLGSYEQYF	-	TRBV30	TRBJ2-7	few